This is a list of T cell receptor beta chains from one sample in a study of cytomegalovirus exposure and HLA in healthy donors. TCRdb keeps only in-frame clones here, not all; method: immunoSEQ multiplex PCR. The repertoire holds about 150,000 clones, roughly 65% seen once, with approximately 4.2% in the top ten. Sequenced material: PBMCs. The receptors stem from a man aged 55-75 years in good health and CMV-seronegative. CDR3s include the opening cysteine and the closing phenylalanine or tryptophan. Each record gives: clone size, V gene, J gene, D gene, CDR3 DNA, CDR3 protein. The D gene is left open where the match is weak. Clone size, where shown, is once, few, many, or a class for clones that have expanded.

NA	TRBV6-6	TRBJ1-1	NA	TGTGCCAGCAGTTACGGAGGGGGGGACACTGAAGCTTTCTTT	CASSYGGGDTEAFF
NA	TRBV10-3	TRBJ2-1	NA	TGTGCCTCCAAGGGACAAAGCTCCTACAATGAGCAGTTCTTC	CASKGQSSYNEQFF
NA	TRBV29-1	TRBJ2-1	TRBD2	TGCAGCGTAGACGGGACTAGCGGCGCCTACAATGAGCAGTTCTTC	CSVDGTSGAYNEQFF
NA	TRBV6-5	TRBJ2-7	TRBD2	TGTGCCAGCAGTTCCGGGACTAGCCCCTACGAGCAGTACTTC	CASSSGTSPYEQYF
NA	TRBV23-1	TRBJ1-2	NA	TGCGCCAGCAGTCAAGGGCGATATGGCTACACCTTC	CASSQGRYGYTF
NA	TRBV27	TRBJ2-5	NA	TGTGCCAGCAGTTTATCGGGAGACGCATGGAGGGAGACCCAGTACTTC	CASSLSGDAWRETQYF
few	TRBV28	TRBJ1-4	TRBD1	TGTGCCAGCAGTTTACGATGGGACAGGGGCAATGAAAAACTGTTTTTT	CASSLRWDRGNEKLFF
NA	TRBV28	TRBJ2-3	TRBD2	TGTGCCAGCAGTTTCTGGGGGAGGGAGGGGACAGATACGCAGTATTTT	CASSFWGREGTDTQYF
few	TRBV7-9	TRBJ2-7	NA	TGTGCCAGCAGCTTGGGCCCGGGATACGAGCAGTACTTC	CASSLGPGYEQYF
NA	TRBV6-5	TRBJ1-2	NA	TGTGCCAGCAGTCTAGGGGCAGGGTCTTTCTATGGCTACACCTTC	CASSLGAGSFYGYTF
NA	TRBV10-3	TRBJ2-2	TRBD2	TGTGCCATCAATGGGCGGGAGGGTGCCGGGGAGCTGTTTTTT	CAINGREGAGELFF
NA	TRBV18	TRBJ2-7	TRBD1	TGTGCCAGCTCATACGGGACAGCCTACGAGCAGTACTTC	CASSYGTAYEQYF
NA	TRBV15	TRBJ2-1	TRBD2	TGTGCCACCGGACGGACTAGCGGGAGTTCAGCAGATGAGCAGTTCTTC	CATGRTSGSSADEQFF
NA	TRBV9	TRBJ1-6	NA	TGTGCCAGCAGCCCACAGGCTTTCAATAATTCACCCCTCCACTTT	CASSPQAFNNSPLHF
few	TRBV27	TRBJ1-2	TRBD1	TGTGCCAGCAGTTGGGGTCCGGGACAGCCCTCGTACACCTTC	CASSWGPGQPSYTF
NA	TRBV9	TRBJ2-1	NA	TGTGCCAGCAGCGTAGAGGGTAGCGGCTACAATGAGCAGTTCTTC	CASSVEGSGYNEQFF
NA	TRBV10-3	TRBJ2-1	TRBD2	TGTGCCATCAGTGAGGGTCGGACTAGCGGGAGGTTGAACGATGAGCAGTTCTTC	CAISEGRTSGRLNDEQFF
NA	TRBV28	TRBJ1-2	TRBD1	TGTGCCAGCAGTGGCCTCGGGACAGGGGCTGATGGCTACACCTTC	CASSGLGTGADGYTF
NA	TRBV5-1	TRBJ1-4	TRBD1	TGCGCCAGCAGCTTGGGACAGGGTAATGAAAAACTGTTTTTT	CASSLGQGNEKLFF
NA	TRBV11-2	TRBJ1-1	NA	TGTGCCAGCAGCTTAGAACGGACATTGAACACTGAAGCTTTCTTT	CASSLERTLNTEAFF
few	TRBV7-3	TRBJ1-2	NA	TGTGCCAGCAGCTTAACCGGGGTCACCTCATTCTATGGCTACACCTTC	CASSLTGVTSFYGYTF
NA	TRBV10-3	TRBJ2-5	NA	TGTGCCACCACGGCAGGGCGGCAAGAGACCCAGTACTTC	CATTAGRQETQYF
NA	TRBV4-2	TRBJ1-1	TRBD1	TGTGCCAGCAGTTCCACAGGGGGCACTGAAGCTTTCTTT	CASSSTGGTEAFF
NA	TRBV6-5	TRBJ2-5	NA	TGTGCCAGCAGTCGCTTAGGACAGCAAGAGACCCAGTACTTC	CASSRLGQQETQYF
NA	TRBV28	TRBJ2-2	NA	TGTGCCAGCAGTCTGACAGGGAGGAGTACCGGGGAGCTGTTTTTT	CASSLTGRSTGELFF
NA	TRBV11-2	TRBJ2-3	TRBD2	TGTGCCAGCAGCTTAGCGGCTAGCGGGCCCAACACAGATACGCAGTATTTT	CASSLAASGPNTDTQYF
NA	TRBV9	TRBJ1-6	NA	TGTGCCAGCAGCGTCCGACAGGATAATTCACCCCTCCACTTT	CASSVRQDNSPLHF
NA	TRBV30	TRBJ1-2	TRBD1	TGTGCCTGGAGTGTAACAGGGGGTAACTATGGCTACACCTTC	CAWSVTGGNYGYTF
NA	TRBV6-1	TRBJ2-3	NA	TGTGCCAGCAGCCTCACAGATACGCAGTATTTT	CASSLTDTQYF
NA	TRBV5-1	TRBJ1-1	TRBD1	TGCGCCAGCAGCCCAGAGACAGGGGCGGACACTGAAGCTTTCTTT	CASSPETGADTEAFF
NA	TRBV6-6	TRBJ2-5	TRBD1	TGTGCCAGCAGTTACTCGGTGGGACAGCCAAAAGAGACCCAGTACTTC	CASSYSVGQPKETQYF
NA	TRBV6-5	TRBJ2-1	TRBD2	TGTGCCAGCAGTTTTAGCGGGAGCCCGTCAAGTGAGCAGTTCTTC	CASSFSGSPSSEQFF
NA	TRBV7-9	TRBJ1-4	NA	TGTGCCAGCAGCCCCTCACAGGGAATCTATGAAAAACTGTTTTTT	CASSPSQGIYEKLFF
NA	TRBV6-1	TRBJ1-1	NA	TGTGCCAGCAGTGCCTCGATAGTTAACACTGAAGCTTTCTTT	CASSASIVNTEAFF
NA	TRBV6-1	TRBJ1-2	TRBD1	TGTGCCAGCAGTGACGCCGGGACAGGGTTTGGCTACACCTTC	CASSDAGTGFGYTF
NA	TRBV7-8	TRBJ2-3	TRBD1	TGTGCCAGCAGCTTAGAAGCCGGGACAGGGAAGGCAGATACGCAGTATTTT	CASSLEAGTGKADTQYF
NA	TRBV6-5	TRBJ2-1	NA	TGTGCCAGCAGTTACCCCCGGAGCGGGGACAACAATGAGCAGTTCTTC	CASSYPRSGDNNEQFF
NA	TRBV5-1	TRBJ2-2	NA	TGCGCCAGCAGCGTGCAGGGTGGGGACACCGGGGAGCTGTTTTTT	CASSVQGGDTGELFF
few	TRBV28	TRBJ2-1	TRBD2	TGTGCCAGCATTGGGACTACCCAGTTCTGGGCTGGTGAGAGCTCCTACAATGAGCAGTTCTTC	CASIGTTQFWAGESSYNEQFF
NA	TRBV5-6	TRBJ1-1	NA	TGTGCCAGCAGCTTGACCGAGGGAACTGAAGCTTTCTTT	CASSLTEGTEAFF
NA	TRBV7-3	TRBJ2-2	TRBD2	TGTGCCAGCAGCTCTGGCCCGGGACTAGCGGGAGAACGGGGCGGGGAGCTGTTTTTT	CASSSGPGLAGERGGELFF
NA	TRBV9	TRBJ2-1	NA	TGTGCCAGCAGCGTACTGACTACCTTGGGTGAGCAGTTCTTC	CASSVLTTLGEQFF
NA	TRBV7-9	TRBJ2-3	NA	TGTGCCATACCGAACAGGGTGAGAGAAGATACGCAGTATTTT	CAIPNRVREDTQYF